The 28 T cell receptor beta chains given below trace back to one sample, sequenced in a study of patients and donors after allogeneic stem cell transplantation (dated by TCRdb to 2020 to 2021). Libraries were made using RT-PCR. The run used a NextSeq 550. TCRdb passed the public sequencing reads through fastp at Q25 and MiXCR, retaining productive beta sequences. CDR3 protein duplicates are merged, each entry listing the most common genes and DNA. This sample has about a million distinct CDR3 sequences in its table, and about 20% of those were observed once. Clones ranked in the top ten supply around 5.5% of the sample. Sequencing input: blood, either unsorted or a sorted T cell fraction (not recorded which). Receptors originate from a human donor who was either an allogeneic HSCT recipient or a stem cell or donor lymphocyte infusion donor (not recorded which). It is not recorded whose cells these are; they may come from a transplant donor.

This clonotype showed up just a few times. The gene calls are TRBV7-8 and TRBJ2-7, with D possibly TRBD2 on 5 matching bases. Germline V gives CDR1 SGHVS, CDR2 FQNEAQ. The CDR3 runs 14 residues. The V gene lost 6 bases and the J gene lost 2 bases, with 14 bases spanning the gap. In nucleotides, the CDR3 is TGTGCCAGCAGACTAGACCGTGTAACCTACGAGCAGTACTTC. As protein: CASRLDRVTYEQYF.

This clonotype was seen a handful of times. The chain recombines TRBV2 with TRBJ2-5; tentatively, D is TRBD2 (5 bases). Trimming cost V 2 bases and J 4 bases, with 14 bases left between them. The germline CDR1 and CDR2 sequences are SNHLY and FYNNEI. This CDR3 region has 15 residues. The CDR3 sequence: CASSEPRPGGETQYF. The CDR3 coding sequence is TGTGCCAGCAGTGAACCCCGCCCAGGAGGAGAGACCCAGTACTTC.

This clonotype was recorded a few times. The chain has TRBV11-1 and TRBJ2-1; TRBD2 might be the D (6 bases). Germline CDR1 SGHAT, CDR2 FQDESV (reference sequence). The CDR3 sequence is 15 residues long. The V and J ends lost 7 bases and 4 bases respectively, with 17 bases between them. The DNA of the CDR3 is TGTGCCAGCAACCCCGGGAGCAAGGGGTACAATGAGCAGTTCTTC. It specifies CASNPGSKGYNEQFF.

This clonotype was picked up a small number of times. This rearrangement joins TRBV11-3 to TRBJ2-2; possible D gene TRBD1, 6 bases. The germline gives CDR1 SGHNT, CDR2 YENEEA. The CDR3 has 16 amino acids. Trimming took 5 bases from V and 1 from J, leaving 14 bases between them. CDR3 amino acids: CASSRKTGMNTGELFF. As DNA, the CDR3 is TGTGCCAGCAGCCGCAAAACAGGGATGAACACCGGGGAGCTGTTTTTT.

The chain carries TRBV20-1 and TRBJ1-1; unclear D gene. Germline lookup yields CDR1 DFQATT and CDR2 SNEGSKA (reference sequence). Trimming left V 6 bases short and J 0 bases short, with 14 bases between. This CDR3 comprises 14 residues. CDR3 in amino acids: CSANRRSLNTEAFF. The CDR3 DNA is TGCAGTGCAAACCGACGGAGTCTGAACACTGAAGCTTTCTTT.

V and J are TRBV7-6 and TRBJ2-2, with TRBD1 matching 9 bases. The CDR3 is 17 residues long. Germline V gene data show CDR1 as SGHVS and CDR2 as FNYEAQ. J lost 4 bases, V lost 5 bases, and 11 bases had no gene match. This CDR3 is CASSTTGGASSTGELFF. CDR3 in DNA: TGTGCCAGCAGCACCACAGGGGGCGCGTCGTCCACCGGGGAGCTGTTTTTT.

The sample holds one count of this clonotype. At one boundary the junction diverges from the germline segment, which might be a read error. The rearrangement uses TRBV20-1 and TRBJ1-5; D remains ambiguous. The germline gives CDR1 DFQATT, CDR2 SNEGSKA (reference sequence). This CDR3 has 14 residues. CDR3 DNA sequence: TGCGGTGCTAGAGGAGGGAGTAAGAATCAGCCCCAGCATTTT. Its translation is CGARGGSKNQPQHF.

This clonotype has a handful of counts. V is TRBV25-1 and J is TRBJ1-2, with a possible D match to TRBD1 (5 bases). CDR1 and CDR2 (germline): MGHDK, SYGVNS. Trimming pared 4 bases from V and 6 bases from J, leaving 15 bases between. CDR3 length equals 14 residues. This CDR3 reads CASSAQVMIDGYTF. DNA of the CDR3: TGTGCCAGCAGTGCACAGGTGATGATCGATGGCTACACCTTC.

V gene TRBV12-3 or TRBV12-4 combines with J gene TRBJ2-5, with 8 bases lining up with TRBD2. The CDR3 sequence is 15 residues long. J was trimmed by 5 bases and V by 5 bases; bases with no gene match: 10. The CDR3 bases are TGTGCCAGCAGTGCCTCGGGGGGGGTGGTGGAGACCCAGTACTTC. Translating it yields CASSASGGVVETQYF.

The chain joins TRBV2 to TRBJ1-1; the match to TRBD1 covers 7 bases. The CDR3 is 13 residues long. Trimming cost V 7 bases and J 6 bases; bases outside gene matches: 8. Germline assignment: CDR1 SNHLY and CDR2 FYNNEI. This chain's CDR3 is CASTMTGYAEAFF. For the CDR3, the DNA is TGTGCCAGCACCATGACAGGGTATGCTGAAGCTTTCTTT.

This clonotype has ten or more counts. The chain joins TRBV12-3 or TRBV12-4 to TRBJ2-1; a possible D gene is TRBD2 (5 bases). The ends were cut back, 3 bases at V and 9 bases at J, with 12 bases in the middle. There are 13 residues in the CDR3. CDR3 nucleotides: TGTGCCAGCAGTTTTGGGAACGCGGGTGAGCAGTTCTTC. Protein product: CASSFGNAGEQFF.

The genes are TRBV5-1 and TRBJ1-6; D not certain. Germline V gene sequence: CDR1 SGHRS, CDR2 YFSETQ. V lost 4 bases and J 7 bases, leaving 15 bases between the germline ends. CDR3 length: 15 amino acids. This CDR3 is CASSANRETNSPLHF. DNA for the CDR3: TGCGCCAGCAGCGCAAACCGGGAAACAAATTCACCCCTCCACTTT.

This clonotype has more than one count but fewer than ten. CDR3 nucleotides: TGTGCCAGCAGTTTATCGGTTGGGGGGCCCTACGAGCAGTACTTC. The encoded protein is CASSLSVGGPYEQYF. The chain carries TRBV27 and TRBJ2-7, with D tentatively TRBD1 or TRBD2 (6 bases each). The germline V gene has CDR1 MNHEY and CDR2 SMNVEV (reference sequence). V gave up 0 bases and J gave up 2 bases, with 11 bases separating them. This CDR3 is built from 15 residues.

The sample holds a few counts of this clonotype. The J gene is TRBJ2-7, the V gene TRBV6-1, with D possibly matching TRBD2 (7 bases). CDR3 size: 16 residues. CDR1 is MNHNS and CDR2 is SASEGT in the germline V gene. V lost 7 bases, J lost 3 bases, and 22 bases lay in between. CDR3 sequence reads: CASTGWGGRRGYEQYF. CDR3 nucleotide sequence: TGTGCCAGCACCGGCTGGGGGGGCCGGAGGGGCTACGAGCAGTACTTC.

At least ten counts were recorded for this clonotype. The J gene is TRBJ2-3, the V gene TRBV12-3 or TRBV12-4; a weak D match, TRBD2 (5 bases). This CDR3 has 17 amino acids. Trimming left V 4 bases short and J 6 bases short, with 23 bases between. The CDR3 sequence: CASSSPLAGVILDTQYF. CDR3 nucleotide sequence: TGTGCCAGCAGTTCCCCTCTCGCCGGGGTGATACTCGATACGCAGTATTTT.

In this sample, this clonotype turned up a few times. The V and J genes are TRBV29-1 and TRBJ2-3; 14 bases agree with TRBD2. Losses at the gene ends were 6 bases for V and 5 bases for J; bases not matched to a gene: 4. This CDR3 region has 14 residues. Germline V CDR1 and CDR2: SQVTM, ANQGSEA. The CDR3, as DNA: TGCAGCGTAGGACTAGCGGGAGGAGAAGATACGCAGTATTTT. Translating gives CSVGLAGGEDTQYF.

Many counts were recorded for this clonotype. The CDR3 sequence is CASSLSRYGYTF. The CDR3 DNA follows: TGTGCCAGCAGTTTATCCAGATATGGCTACACCTTC. The chain uses TRBV12-3 or TRBV12-4 and TRBJ1-2; D unresolved. The V gene lost 2 bases and the J gene lost 5 bases, with 6 bases spanning the gap. The CDR3 sequence is 12 residues long.

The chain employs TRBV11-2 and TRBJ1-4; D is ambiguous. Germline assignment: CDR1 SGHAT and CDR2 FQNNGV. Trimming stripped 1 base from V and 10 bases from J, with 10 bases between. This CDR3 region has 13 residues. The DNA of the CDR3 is TGTGCCAGCAGCTTAGGTCCCGGAGTAAAACTGTTTTTT. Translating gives CASSLGPGVKLFF.

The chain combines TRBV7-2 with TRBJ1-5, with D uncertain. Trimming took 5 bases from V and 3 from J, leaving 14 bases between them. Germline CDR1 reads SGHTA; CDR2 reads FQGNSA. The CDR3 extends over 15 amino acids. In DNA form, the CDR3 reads TGTGCCAGCAGCCTTCGGGAAGGAGTCAATCAGCCCCAGCATTTT. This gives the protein CASSLREGVNQPQHF.

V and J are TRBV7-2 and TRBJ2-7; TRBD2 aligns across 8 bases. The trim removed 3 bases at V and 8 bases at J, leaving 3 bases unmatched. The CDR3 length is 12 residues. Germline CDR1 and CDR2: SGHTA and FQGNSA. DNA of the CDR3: TGTGCCAGCAGCTTTGGGACTAGGAAGCAGTACTTC. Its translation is CASSFGTRKQYF.

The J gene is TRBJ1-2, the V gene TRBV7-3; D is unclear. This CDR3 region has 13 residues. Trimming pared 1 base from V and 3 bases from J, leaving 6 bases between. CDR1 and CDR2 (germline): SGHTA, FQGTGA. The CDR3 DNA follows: TGTGCCAGCAGCTTAAACGGAGACTATGGCTACACCTTC. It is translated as CASSLNGDYGYTF.

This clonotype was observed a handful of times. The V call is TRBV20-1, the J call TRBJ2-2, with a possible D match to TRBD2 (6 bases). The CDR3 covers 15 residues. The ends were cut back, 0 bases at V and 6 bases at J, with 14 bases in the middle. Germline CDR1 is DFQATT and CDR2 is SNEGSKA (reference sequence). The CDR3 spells CSARDQRATAGELFF. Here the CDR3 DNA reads TGCAGTGCTAGAGATCAGCGGGCCACCGCCGGGGAGCTGTTTTTT.

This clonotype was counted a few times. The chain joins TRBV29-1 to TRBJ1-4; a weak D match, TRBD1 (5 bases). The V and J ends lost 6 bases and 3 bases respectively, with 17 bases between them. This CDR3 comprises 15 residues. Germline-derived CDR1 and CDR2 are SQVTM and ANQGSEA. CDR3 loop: CSVLKEGRSNEKLFF. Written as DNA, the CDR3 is TGCAGCGTCCTAAAGGAGGGGAGGTCTAATGAAAAACTGTTTTTT.

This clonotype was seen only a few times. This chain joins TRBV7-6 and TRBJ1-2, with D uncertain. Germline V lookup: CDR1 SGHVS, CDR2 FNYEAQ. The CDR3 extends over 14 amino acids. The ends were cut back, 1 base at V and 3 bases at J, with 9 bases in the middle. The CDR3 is CASSLGARDYGYTF. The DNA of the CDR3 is TGTGCCAGCAGCTTAGGGGCTAGGGACTATGGCTACACCTTC.

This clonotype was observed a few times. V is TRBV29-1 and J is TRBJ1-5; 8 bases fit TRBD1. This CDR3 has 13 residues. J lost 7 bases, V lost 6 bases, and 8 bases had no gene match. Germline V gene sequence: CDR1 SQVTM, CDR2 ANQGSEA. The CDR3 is CSVLGQGGQPQHF. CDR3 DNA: TGCAGCGTCCTCGGACAGGGAGGACAGCCCCAGCATTTT.

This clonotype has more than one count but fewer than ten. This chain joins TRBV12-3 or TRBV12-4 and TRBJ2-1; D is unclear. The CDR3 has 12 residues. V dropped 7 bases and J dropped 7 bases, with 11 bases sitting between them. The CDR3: CASISMGNEQFF. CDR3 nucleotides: TGTGCCAGCATCTCAATGGGGAATGAGCAGTTCTTC.

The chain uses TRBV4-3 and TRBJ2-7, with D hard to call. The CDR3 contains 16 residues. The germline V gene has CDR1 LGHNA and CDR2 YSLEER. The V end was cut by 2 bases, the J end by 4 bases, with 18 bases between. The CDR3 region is CASSQLSTVGSYEQYF. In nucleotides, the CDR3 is TGCGCCAGCAGCCAACTATCGACGGTAGGATCTTACGAGCAGTACTTC.

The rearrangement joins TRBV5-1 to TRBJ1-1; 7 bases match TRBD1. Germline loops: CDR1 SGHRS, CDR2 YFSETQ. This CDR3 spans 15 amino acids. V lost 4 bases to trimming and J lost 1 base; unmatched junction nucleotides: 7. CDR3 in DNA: TGCGCCAGCAGCCCTGAGACAGGGAGGAACACTGAAGCTTTCTTT. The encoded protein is CASSPETGRNTEAFF.